These 27 T cell receptor beta chains were all obtained from the same sample, sequenced in a study of identifying expanded T cells in peripheral blood. The assay was immunoSEQ multiplex PCR, and TCRdb's table has in-frame clones only and misses some. The table records 90,000 to 100,000 clones, around 90% of them present only once. The source material was blood. The receptors shown here come from a person between 18 and 75 years old in good health.

This rearrangement joins TRBV5-1 to TRBJ1-4; 7 positions agree with TRBD1. In germline, CDR1 is SGHRS, CDR2 YFSETQ. There are 16 residues in the CDR3. Trimming removed 3 bases from V and 7 bases from J; junction bases left unmatched: 12. The CDR3 DNA is TGCGCCAGCAGCTCCCCACTGGGACAGCCTGGTGAAAAACTGTTTTTT. It encodes CASSSPLGQPGEKLFF.

This chain joins TRBV4-1 and TRBJ2-7; either TRBD1 or TRBD2 may supply D (5 bases each). This CDR3 has 16 residues. Germline values: CDR1 MGHRA, CDR2 YSYEKL. V was shortened by 1 base and J by 8 bases, with 21 bases between the two germline ends. The CDR3 bases are TGCGCCAGCAGCCAAGGAGTCGGGGCCGAATATAAGAAGCAGTACTTC. The encoded protein is CASSQGVGAEYKKQYF.

This clone has more than one count but fewer than ten. This rearrangement joins TRBV2 to TRBJ1-1; no reliable D call. Per the germline V gene, CDR1 is SNHLY and CDR2 is FYNNEI. CDR3 length equals 16 residues. V was shortened by 1 base and J by 1 base, with 13 bases between the two germline ends. The CDR3 reads CASSEVNLRGNTEAFF. For the CDR3, the DNA is TGTGCCAGCAGTGAAGTGAACCTACGCGGGAACACTGAAGCTTTCTTT.

This chain uses TRBV19 with TRBJ1-2; D unclear. The CDR3 contains 13 residues. Germline lookup yields CDR1 LNHDA and CDR2 SQIVND (reference sequence). Trimming shortened V by 4 bases and J by 3 bases, and 9 bases separated the two germline ends. The CDR3 bases are TGTGCCAGTAGTACCCCAACGGACTATGGCTACACCTTC. Amino acid sequence: CASSTPTDYGYTF.

The V and J genes are TRBV6-1 and TRBJ1-6; the D is unclear. This CDR3 has 15 residues. V was shortened by 8 bases and J by 6 bases, with 17 bases between the two germline ends. The germline V gene has CDR1 MNHNS and CDR2 SASEGT. CDR3 sequence (DNA): TGTGCCAGCTCGATCGGGCTCCTTTCTAATTCACCCCTCCACTTT. It encodes CASSIGLLSNSPLHF.

A single count supports this clone. V and J are TRBV30 and TRBJ1-1; the D is unclear. V was clipped by 0 bases and J by 3 bases, with 8 bases between them. Germline CDR1 reads GTSNPN; CDR2 reads SVGIG (reference sequence). The CDR3 totals 13 residues. CDR3 protein: CAWSVSPYTEAFF. CDR3 coding DNA: TGTGCCTGGAGTGTATCCCCTTACACTGAAGCTTTCTTT.

The J gene is TRBJ2-5, the V gene TRBV4-2; 7 bases line up with TRBD1. J was trimmed by 2 bases and V by 5 bases; bases with no gene match: 8. The CDR3 loop spans 15 amino acids. Germline CDR1 LGHNA, CDR2 YNFKEQ. The CDR3 sequence is CASSTRQGAQETQYF. Written as DNA, the CDR3 is TGTGCCAGCAGCACGCGACAGGGAGCTCAAGAGACCCAGTACTTC.

This chain connects TRBV5-1 to TRBJ1-6; D possibly corresponds to TRBD1 (6 bases). The CDR3 spans 15 residues. The V gene lost 5 bases and the J gene lost 6 bases, with 15 bases spanning the gap. Germline CDR1 and CDR2: SGHRS and YFSETQ. CDR3 amino acids: CASRARGQSNSPLHF. CDR3 in DNA: TGCGCCAGCAGGGCCCGGGGGCAGAGTAATTCACCCCTCCACTTT.

The chain carries TRBV27 and TRBJ2-5, with D hard to call. V was cut by 5 bases and J by 3 bases, with 13 bases left in between. Germline loops: CDR1 MNHEY, CDR2 SMNVEV (reference sequence). The CDR3 totals 14 residues. The chain's CDR3 is CASSPLGGKETQYF. The CDR3 DNA follows: TGTGCCAGCAGTCCACTGGGCGGTAAAGAGACCCAGTACTTC.

CDR3 sequence reads: CASTLAYNSPLHF. DNA of the CDR3: TGTGCCAGCACTCTGGCCTATAATTCACCCCTCCACTTT. The gene calls are TRBV2 and TRBJ1-6; D remains unclear. Per the germline V gene, CDR1 is SNHLY and CDR2 is FYNNEI. CDR3 length equals 13 residues. The V and J ends lost 7 bases and 2 bases respectively, with 6 bases between them.

This clone occurred once. The chain carries TRBV7-2 and TRBJ2-1; D is unresolved. V was pared by 2 bases and J by 3 bases, with 11 bases between. Germline CDR1 reads SGHTA; CDR2 reads FQGNSA. The CDR3 contains 15 residues. The CDR3 DNA reads as TGTGCCAGCAGCTTAAATCTAGATTACTACAATGAGCAGTTCTTC. This encodes CASSLNLDYYNEQFF.

This clone came up once. The chain uses TRBV6-1 and TRBJ2-2; 13 positions match TRBD2. With V trimmed by 4 bases and J by 1 base, 0 bases remained unmatched. Germline values: CDR1 MNHNS, CDR2 SASEGT. This CDR3 is built from 16 residues. CDR3 DNA: TGTGCCAGCAGTGGACTAGCGGGAGGGAACACCGGGGAGCTGTTTTTT. This translates into CASSGLAGGNTGELFF.

The chain combines TRBV7-9 with TRBJ2-3; D gene uncertain. The CDR3 extends over 12 amino acids. Germline lookup yields CDR1 SEHNR and CDR2 FQNEAQ (reference sequence). V dropped 4 bases and J dropped 6 bases, with 8 bases sitting between them. The CDR3 DNA sequence: TGTGCCAGCAGCTCCCTTTGGGATACGCAGTATTTT. Amino acid sequence: CASSSLWDTQYF.

In its sample, this clone was seen once. The rearrangement uses TRBV18 and TRBJ1-1; D gene ambiguous. V lost 6 bases to trimming and J lost 1 base, with 9 bases between them. The CDR3 contains 13 residues. Germline-derived CDR1 and CDR2 are KGHSH and LQKENI. The CDR3 DNA reads TGTGCCAGCTCTACCGACCAGAACACTGAAGCTTTCTTT. Amino acid sequence: CASSTDQNTEAFF.

The rearrangement joins TRBV30 to TRBJ2-7; D possibly corresponds to TRBD2 (6 bases). V was trimmed by 0 bases and J by 3 bases, leaving 12 bases between them. The germline V gene encodes CDR1 GTSNPN and CDR2 SVGIG (reference sequence). The CDR3 loop spans 14 amino acids. The CDR3 DNA reads TGTGCCTGGAGTGTCGGAGGGAGAAGCTACGAGCAGTACTTC. This codes for CAWSVGGRSYEQYF.

The chain joins TRBV7-9 to TRBJ1-2; 9 positions agree with TRBD1. The CDR3 length is 15 residues. The trim removed 5 bases at V and 6 bases at J, leaving 10 bases unmatched. Germline CDR1 SEHNR, CDR2 FQNEAQ (reference sequence). The CDR3 DNA sequence: TGTGCCAGCAGCCTCCGACAGGGGGGAATGAATGGCTACACCTTC. This codes for CASSLRQGGMNGYTF.

This CDR3 is CASSTGQVNTGELFF. CDR3 sequence (DNA): TGTGCCAGCAGCACGGGACAGGTTAACACCGGGGAGCTGTTTTTT. V and J are TRBV9 and TRBJ2-2, with TRBD1 matching 8 bases. Germline V CDR1 and CDR2: SGDLS, YYNGEE. The CDR3 is 15 amino acids. V lost 4 bases to trimming and J lost 2 bases; unmatched junction nucleotides: 4.

V and J are TRBV6-5 and TRBJ2-1, with 8 nucleotides matching TRBD2. J gave up 5 bases and V 5 bases, and 8 bases lay outside the gene matches. The germline V gene encodes CDR1 MNHEY and CDR2 SVGAGI. The CDR3 runs to 15 residues. CDR3 in amino acids: CASSRITSGDNEQFF. The DNA of the CDR3 is TGTGCCAGCAGTCGGATTACTAGCGGAGACAATGAGCAGTTCTTC.

The J gene is TRBJ2-2, the V gene TRBV19, with TRBD1 identical over 7 bases. Germline CDR1 and CDR2: LNHDA and SQIVND (reference sequence). There are 13 residues in the CDR3. Trimming took 6 bases from V and 5 from J; bases not matched to a gene: 3. This CDR3 reads CASRGGHTGELFF. The CDR3 DNA sequence: TGTGCCAGTAGAGGGGGCCATACCGGGGAGCTGTTTTTT.

This chain uses TRBV11-3 with TRBJ2-1; 8 bases agree with TRBD2. The CDR3 consists of 14 residues. The V gene's germline CDR1 is SGHNT and CDR2 YENEEA. The V gene end was trimmed by 4 bases and the J gene end by 9 bases; junction bases not matched to a gene: 8. CDR3 coding DNA: TGTGCCAGCAGCTCCTTGGCGGGAGGAGGTGAGCAGTTCTTC. Translating gives CASSSLAGGGEQFF.

CDR3 protein: CAIRTGTGAPNTEAFF. CDR3 DNA sequence: TGTGCCATCAGAACCGGGACAGGGGCCCCGAACACTGAAGCTTTCTTT. The rearrangement links TRBV10-3 to TRBJ1-1, with TRBD1 identical over 10 bases. V was pared by 6 bases and J by 1 base, with 8 bases of the junction left unmatched. The CDR3 extends over 16 amino acids. The germline CDR1 and CDR2 sequences are ENHRY and SYGVKD.

The V call is TRBV5-1, the J call TRBJ2-1, with 10 positions matching TRBD2. This CDR3 contains 15 residues. Trimming removed 5 bases from V and 6 bases from J; junction bases left unmatched: 8. CDR1 and CDR2 from the germline V gene are SGHRS and YFSETQ. This CDR3 is CASSDSGGPTNEQFF. The CDR3 DNA sequence: TGCGCCAGCAGTGATAGCGGGGGGCCAACCAATGAGCAGTTCTTC.

This clone appeared a few times. The J gene is TRBJ1-2, the V gene TRBV30; D call uncertain. The CDR3 covers 13 residues. Germline V CDR1 and CDR2: GTSNPN, SVGIG (reference sequence). V dropped 4 bases and J dropped 8 bases, with 17 bases sitting between them. Here the CDR3 DNA reads TGTGCCTGGACTGCACAGCGGGTGGAGGGCTACACCTTC. It encodes CAWTAQRVEGYTF.

The chain recombines TRBV29-1 with TRBJ1-2, with D unclear. The ends were cut back, 4 bases at V and 4 bases at J, with 16 bases in the middle. The CDR3 is 14 residues long. The germline V gene has CDR1 SQVTM and CDR2 ANQGSEA. The CDR3 DNA reads as TGCAGCGTTGTCGAGGGTATTTCATCCTATGGCTACACCTTC. Translating it yields CSVVEGISSYGYTF.

The chain couples TRBV7-9 to TRBJ2-1, with D maybe TRBD1 (6 bases). With 7 bases removed from V and 1 base from J, the gap between germline ends came to 17 bases. The germline CDR1 and CDR2 sequences are SEHNR and FQNEAQ (reference sequence). The CDR3 spans 16 residues. The CDR3, as DNA: TGTGCCAGCACCCGAGACAGGTTTGGATCCTACAATGAGCAGTTCTTC. It encodes CASTRDRFGSYNEQFF.

The J gene is TRBJ2-2, the V gene TRBV5-1; unclear D gene. This CDR3 is 14 amino acids long. CDR1 and CDR2 from the germline V gene are SGHRS and YFSETQ. Trimming removed 0 bases from V and 5 bases from J, with 8 bases in between. For the CDR3, the DNA is TGCGCCAGCAGCTTGGGGACCCATACCGGGGAGCTGTTTTTT. This gives the protein CASSLGTHTGELFF.

The rearrangement links TRBV5-1 to TRBJ1-1, with a possible D match to TRBD1 (6 bases). The CDR3 covers 15 residues. The germline V gene encodes CDR1 SGHRS and CDR2 YFSETQ. Trimming removed 1 base from V and 0 bases from J, with 10 bases in between. The chain's CDR3 is CASSLRQGLNTEAFF. The CDR3 bases are TGCGCCAGCAGCTTGCGGCAGGGGCTGAACACTGAAGCTTTCTTT.